This TCR beta chain was identified in a study of blood T cell repertoires in COVID-19. In the study's own analysis: Scientists estimated how many nucleated cells there were by amplifying reference gene primers. Sequenced by immunoSEQ multiplex PCR; TCRdb stores in-frame clones only, minus some. From that table come the V and J calls and clone size; the DNA was used to work out D and trimming. The top ten clones hold roughly 5.7% of a sample with about 42,000 clones, just under 85% of them seen once. The CDR3 totals 14 residues. Trimming removed 6 bases at V and 4 bases at J, with 11 bases between. Germline V gene lookup returns CDR1 SGHTS and CDR2 YDEGEE.

This clonotype was sampled from a middle-aged man with active COVID-19. The sample taken for sequencing was peripheral blood. The chain recombines TRBV5-8 with TRBJ1-6; D ambiguous. In DNA form, the CDR3 reads TGTGCCAGCACCCACCCTAATTATAATTCACCCCTCCACTTT. Translation: CASTHPNYNSPLHF.